This T cell receptor (beta chain) was identified in a study of shared clonotypes between healthy human individuals (dated by TCRdb to about 2020). Study-level background: Three men and two women, aged 18 to 49 years, made up the cohort. Each donor's leukapheresis produced roughly between about 0.9 and 9.5 billion PBMCs. The study deeply sequenced blood TCR repertoires of five healthy adults to estimate repertoire size and the extent of clonotype sharing between individuals. For each donor, CD4 naive and CD4 memory were each given three plates, CD8 naive was given two plates, and CD8 memory was given one plate. Different laboratories and diverse techniques were used to prepare libraries and sequence TCR repertoires, to increase sequencing depth and limit assay-specific biases. Paper-wide results and their limitations: Sampling was restricted to blood, and TCR repertoires in tissue are likely to differ from TCR repertoires in blood. Pairwise subsampling indicated that sequencing depth was expected to affect the degree of clonotype sharing among donors. Naive subsets generally had larger estimated clonotype richness than memory subsets did. Higher generation probabilities were observed for clonotypes shared by all four sorted-subset donors than for non-shared clonotypes. When a handful of donors were compared, the shared fraction of clonotypes was 5% to 6.5% for naive CD4, 3.5% for naive CD8, 2% to 2.5% for memory CD4, and 0.4% for memory CD8. Because the study included only a small number of donors, the genetic and exposure-history diversity represented was limited. Incomplete sequencing was indicated by rarefaction of sorted-subset datasets, despite the large sequencing depth.

Using the deep immunoSEQ assay, TCR CDR3 regions were amplified from genomic DNA by multiplex PCR. For each cell subset, the extracted genomic DNA was distributed evenly across all wells of several immunoSEQ 96-well plates, and each plate served as one replicate. For sorted subsets, each replicate PCR was loaded with approximately 0.2 ug genomic DNA, equivalent to approximately 33,000 T cell genomes. Purified libraries were measured with a Qubit 3.0 fluorometer, size-checked on a Bioanalyzer 2100, and measured again with the KAPA Library Quantification kit. Each immunoSEQ 96-well plate was sequenced on its own single-read 150-cycle Illumina NextSeq 550 flow cell. The paper's data handling went like this. Because the immunoSEQ output held only junctional sequences and lacked quality scores, the filtering could not match the filtering applied to full-length reads. To assign V/J genes and CDR3, sequences were annotated using PyIR, a Python wrapper for IgBLAST v1.9, with IMGT germline references. Reads were filtered out if the reads had weak V/J assignments (E-value above 1e-6), no CDR3, stop codons, out-of-frame junctions, or ambiguous translated residues. A V3J clonotype was defined by an identical inferred V gene, J gene, and CDR3 amino acid sequence. Percentage overlap between repertoires was computed as shared unique clonotypes divided by the size of the smaller repertoire. RTK rarefaction, the Chao1 estimator, and Recon v2.1 estimates of unobserved clonotypes were used to assess repertoire richness. Generation probabilities for all TCRbeta clonotypes obtained by the gDNA method from a few donors were computed using OLGA. The table comes from immuneACCESS by way of TCRdb, which keeps in-frame sequences with V and J called. Part of the clones is missing from these tables; in studies checked, under half for an unresolved V gene and the rest for unknown reasons. That table furnishes V, J and clone size, whereas the DNA furnished D and trimming. Recorded for this sample are about 2 million clones; 85% to 95% of them occurred a single time. Roughly 1% of the sample goes to the ten largest clones.

CD8 naive samples were CD45RO-negative cells positively selected for CCR7, giving a CD45RA+CCR7+ population that excluded TemRA cells. The donors were healthy, HIV-negative adults with no recently reported acute infections or vaccinations. Every donor was a Caucasian adult living in Nashville, Tennessee, USA. After blood collection by leukapheresis, PBMCs were isolated using Ficoll-Histopaque density gradient centrifugation and then cryopreserved in the vapor phase of liquid nitrogen. Analytical flow cytometry was used to check the purity and quantity of each magnetically sorted T cell population. From each sorted fraction, genomic DNA was isolated and quantified by UV absorbance on a Nanodrop 2000c. Its CDR3 holds 18 amino acids, cysteine through phenylalanine. Only CDR3 DNA remains: 54 bases, in frame from the first base. Clipping removes 1 base from V and 2 bases from J, with 12 as the unmatched junction base count. The germline V gene encodes CDR1 MGHRA and CDR2 YSYEKL.

On this clone: Its binding antigen is unknown. No much larger clone is present one base from it, and per-base qualities are unavailable.

The receptor comes from a man between 18 and 35 years old in good health. Sequenced sample: naive CD8+ T cells sorted from blood. The cell subset or site label of this sample denotes: CD45RA+CCR7+. The chain is assembled from TRBV4-1 and TRBJ2-3; the central 7 bases match TRBD2. This receptor carries the CDR3 CASSQAWGGPSLTDTQYF. The DNA reads as follows: TGCGCCAGCAGCCAAGCTTGGGGAGGGCCCTCACTCACAGATACGCAGTATTTT.